This paragraph reports one TCR beta chain. Its antigen is as yet unknown. TCRdb keeps only in-frame clones here, not all; method: immunoSEQ multiplex PCR. The sample has about 26,000 clones; roughly 87% are singletons. The entry originates in a study of graft-versus-host responses after intestinal transplantation. About the study: Transplant types were multivisceral, liver-intestinal, or isolated intestinal.

V shed 4 bases and J shed 5 bases, with 8 bases lying between them. Germline CDR1 DFQATT, CDR2 SNEGSKA (reference sequence). The CDR3 is 11 residues long. The sequence came from a human donor who received an intestinal transplant. The sample was unstimulated CD4+ T cells sorted from spleen or lymph node cells, taken before intestinal transplant. This chain connects TRBV20-1 to TRBJ2-5, with no clear D. The DNA for the CDR3 is TGCAGTGCTAAGGGCATGGAGACCCAGTACTTC. This codes for CSAKGMETQYF.